This passage covers 28 T cell receptor beta chains from one sample sequenced in a study of patients and donors after allogeneic stem cell transplantation. TCRdb recomputed calls from the RT-PCR reads with MiXCR, one row per CDR3 protein. This sample yields under 170,000 distinct CDR3 sequences, of which about a third are seen a single time; roughly 50% belongs to the top ten. Sequenced sample: blood, either unsorted or a sorted T cell fraction (not recorded which). These receptors were collected from a human donor who was either an allogeneic HSCT recipient or a stem cell or donor lymphocyte infusion donor (not recorded which). It is not recorded whose cells these are; they may come from a transplant donor.

This rearrangement joins TRBV28 to TRBJ1-5, with 7 bases lining up with TRBD1. Trimming removed 8 bases from V and 4 bases from J; junction bases left unmatched: 11. The CDR3 sequence is 15 residues long. Germline CDR1 MDHEN, CDR2 SYDVKM. In nucleotides, the CDR3 is TGTGCCAGCTACAACTTACAGGGGTTGAATCAGCCCCAGCATTTT. As protein: CASYNLQGLNQPQHF.

A few counts support this clonotype. This chain joins TRBV30 and TRBJ1-1, with a tentative D call TRBD1 (5 bases). CDR3 length equals 13 residues. With 8 bases removed from V and 0 bases from J, the gap between germline ends came to 13 bases. CDR1 and CDR2 from the germline V gene are GTSNPN and SVGIG (reference sequence). This chain's CDR3 is CASYGALNTEAFF. Here the CDR3 DNA reads TGTGCCAGCTACGGGGCGTTGAACACTGAAGCTTTCTTT.

The genes are TRBV3-1 and TRBJ1-4, with TRBD1 as a possible D gene (5 bases). Trimming pared 3 bases from V and 8 bases from J, leaving 25 bases between. The CDR3 loop spans 18 amino acids. Germline V lookup: CDR1 LGHDT, CDR2 YNNKEL (reference sequence). This chain's CDR3 is CASSHFGGREREEEKLFF. CDR3 sequence (DNA): TGTGCCAGCAGCCATTTTGGGGGACGGGAGCGGGAAGAGGAAAAACTGTTTTTT.

The chain is built from TRBV5-1 and TRBJ2-3; TRBD2 matches 13 bases. The CDR3 spans 17 residues. From germline, CDR1 is SGHRS and CDR2 YFSETQ. Trimming at V came to 0 bases and at J to 1 base, leaving 2 bases not matched to a gene. The CDR3 sequence: CASSLGTSGGGTDTQYF. CDR3 nucleotide sequence: TGCGCCAGCAGCTTGGGGACTAGCGGGGGAGGCACAGATACGCAGTATTTT.

The V gene is TRBV2, the J gene TRBJ1-2; TRBD1 might be the D (5 bases). Trimming left V 0 bases short and J 8 bases short, with 13 bases between. Germline CDR1 SNHLY, CDR2 FYNNEI. This CDR3 contains 14 residues. The CDR3 nucleotides read TGTGCCAGCAGTGAAGCGCGGGGCCCTCCGGGCTACACCTTC. Its protein is CASSEARGPPGYTF.

The chain combines TRBV20-1 with TRBJ1-4, with a weak D call TRBD1 (5 bases). Deletions cut 6 bases from V and 13 bases from J, with 15 bases between. This CDR3 has 11 residues. Germline CDR1 reads DFQATT; CDR2 reads SNEGSKA (reference sequence). The CDR3 loop is CSAIRDLGLFF. CDR3 DNA: TGCAGTGCGATCCGGGACCTTGGACTGTTTTTT.

The V gene is TRBV30, the J gene TRBJ1-1, with TRBD1 matching 11 bases. Germline loops: CDR1 GTSNPN, CDR2 SVGIG (reference sequence). The V and J ends lost 3 bases and 1 base, in that order; junction bases with no gene match: 4. CDR3 length: 15 amino acids. The CDR3 here is CAWSGGQGANTEAFF. The CDR3 DNA is TGTGCCTGGAGCGGCGGACAGGGGGCGAACACTGAAGCTTTCTTT.

J is TRBJ1-5 and V is TRBV6-5; D unclear. Trimming left V 5 bases short and J 5 bases short, with 16 bases between. The CDR3 loop spans 15 amino acids. Germline CDR1 and CDR2: MNHEY and SVGAGI. CDR3 loop: CASSIQAGLHQPQHF. The CDR3, as DNA: TGTGCCAGCAGTATCCAGGCAGGACTTCATCAGCCCCAGCATTTT.

The J gene is TRBJ2-7, the V gene TRBV6-1; D is perhaps TRBD1 (6 bases). Trimming left V 1 base short and J 0 bases short, with 7 bases between. The CDR3 spans 14 residues. Germline V gene lookup returns CDR1 MNHNS and CDR2 SASEGT. The CDR3 sequence: CASSEVTGSYEQYF. As DNA, the CDR3 is TGTGCCAGCAGTGAAGTGACAGGCTCCTACGAGCAGTACTTC.

The V call is TRBV7-2, the J call TRBJ1-6; possibly TRBD1 for D (5 bases). CDR1 SGHTA and CDR2 FQGNSA come from the germline V gene. This CDR3 region has 15 residues. V lost 0 bases and J 13 bases, leaving 16 bases between the germline ends. CDR3: CASSLAWGPRTPLHF. As DNA, the CDR3 is TGTGCCAGCAGCTTAGCTTGGGGACCCAGGACTCCCCTCCACTTT.

This chain connects TRBV29-1 to TRBJ2-3, with 7 positions matching TRBD1. The CDR3 totals 13 residues. The V segment lost 7 bases and the J segment 0 bases; nucleotides outside the gene matches: 4. Looked up from germline, CDR1 is SQVTM and CDR2 is ANQGSEA. CDR3: CSGTGYSTDTQYF. In DNA form, the CDR3 reads TGCAGCGGGACAGGCTACAGCACAGATACGCAGTATTTT.

This clonotype was picked up a small number of times. This chain links TRBV7-9 with TRBJ1-5; D unresolved. V dropped 1 base and J dropped 0 bases, with 10 bases sitting between them. The CDR3 consists of 16 residues. Germline-derived CDR1 and CDR2 are SEHNR and FQNEAQ (reference sequence). CDR3 in DNA: TGTGCCAGCAGCTTAGGGGCCCTGAATAGCAATCAGCCCCAGCATTTT. This encodes CASSLGALNSNQPQHF.

V gene TRBV12-3 or TRBV12-4 combines with J gene TRBJ1-2; no reliable D call. The CDR3 loop spans 12 amino acids. Between the trimmed V and J ends, which lost 3 bases and 6 bases, there was a span of 8 bases. The CDR3 DNA is TGTGCCAGCAGTTTTGTCGGGAATGGCTACACCTTC. This codes for CASSFVGNGYTF.

This clonotype appeared a few times. The chain links TRBV28 to TRBJ2-1, with 7 bases lining up with TRBD1. Germline CDR1 and CDR2: MDHEN and SYDVKM. This CDR3 spans 13 amino acids. CDR3 loop: CATGQILLNEQFF. CDR3 sequence (DNA): TGTGCGACGGGACAGATCCTTCTCAATGAGCAGTTCTTC.

This chain links TRBV28 with TRBJ1-2; 7 bases align to TRBD1. Looked up from germline, CDR1 is MDHEN and CDR2 is SYDVKM. The CDR3 totals 13 residues. The J segment lost 6 bases and the V segment lost 3 bases, leaving 4 bases of the junction unmatched. This chain's CDR3 is CASSLQQGNGYTF. Here the CDR3 DNA reads TGTGCCAGCAGTTTGCAACAGGGGAATGGCTACACCTTC.

The chain carries TRBV7-6 and TRBJ2-1, with D unresolved. The CDR3 is 14 amino acids. V was clipped by 2 bases and J by 2 bases, with 7 bases between them. Germline V gene sequence: CDR1 SGHVS, CDR2 FNYEAQ. In DNA, the CDR3 is TGTGCCAGCAGCTTAACTGGAACCTACAATGAGCAGTTCTTC. It specifies CASSLTGTYNEQFF.

There are a few counts of this clonotype. The chain has TRBV5-1 and TRBJ1-2; 9 bases match TRBD1. CDR1 is SGHRS, CDR2 YFSETQ, per germline. The CDR3 totals 15 residues. The ends lost 2 bases at V and 2 bases at J; junction bases unmatched: 4. CDR3 sequence reads: CASSLRQGGNYGYTF. DNA of the CDR3: TGCGCCAGCAGCTTACGACAGGGGGGAAACTATGGCTACACCTTC.

The chain has TRBV7-9 and TRBJ1-6; D is perhaps TRBD1 (5 bases). Germline-derived CDR1 and CDR2 are SEHNR and FQNEAQ (reference sequence). Trimming removed 4 bases from V and 10 bases from J, with 14 bases in between. The CDR3 is 14 residues long. The CDR3 loop reads CASSSGQRRSPLHF. CDR3 nucleotides: TGTGCCAGCAGCTCCGGACAAAGGCGCTCACCCCTCCACTTT.

This clonotype was observed a few times. The CDR3 nucleotides are TGTGCCAGCAGTTCCCTATATAATCAGCCCCAGCATTTT. As protein: CASSSLYNQPQHF. This chain links TRBV27 with TRBJ1-5, with D unclear. This CDR3 has 13 amino acids. Per germline, CDR1 MNHEY and CDR2 SMNVEV (reference sequence). The ends were cut back, 4 bases at V and 4 bases at J, with 8 bases in the middle.

The sample holds a few counts of this clonotype. V is TRBV12-3 or TRBV12-4 and J is TRBJ2-7; D call uncertain. Deletions cut 2 bases from V and 2 bases from J, with 19 bases between. CDR3 length: 17 amino acids. The CDR3 here is CASSLTRRPSSTYEQYF. In nucleotides, the CDR3 is TGTGCCAGCAGTTTAACCAGGCGCCCATCTTCCACCTACGAGCAGTACTTC.

CDR3 DNA sequence: TGTGCCAGCAGCGCAGGGGGGAGGTACCAAGAGACCCAGTACTTC. It encodes CASSAGGRYQETQYF. J is TRBJ2-5 and V is TRBV28; maybe TRBD1 (7 bases). This CDR3 is 15 amino acids long. Trimming cost V 6 bases and J 0 bases, with 14 bases left between them. In germline, CDR1 is MDHEN, CDR2 SYDVKM.

The V and J genes are TRBV7-6 and TRBJ1-6; D possibly corresponds to TRBD1 (6 bases). In germline, CDR1 is SGHVS, CDR2 FNYEAQ. Trimming left V 4 bases short and J 7 bases short, with 14 bases between. This CDR3 comprises 15 residues. The CDR3 nucleotides are TGTGCCAGCAGCTCCGCACAGGGAAGAAATTCACCCCTCCACTTT. The encoded protein is CASSSAQGRNSPLHF.

The genes are TRBV10-3 and TRBJ2-1; D may be TRBD1 or TRBD2 (5 bases each). V was trimmed by 8 bases and J by 4 bases, leaving 12 bases between them. The CDR3 has 13 residues. The germline V gene encodes CDR1 ENHRY and CDR2 SYGVKD. The CDR3 here is CAIGASSYNEQFF. CDR3 DNA: TGTGCCATCGGGGCTAGCTCATACAATGAGCAGTTCTTC.

The table lists this clonotype with a few counts. This chain joins TRBV6-5 and TRBJ1-6; D uncertain. V lost 6 bases to trimming and J lost 6 bases, with 12 bases between them. The CDR3 loop spans 14 amino acids. Germline-derived CDR1 and CDR2 are MNHEY and SVGAGI. The CDR3 DNA reads TGTGCCAGCAGCCCCGGGATGATTAATTCACCCCTCCACTTT. It specifies CASSPGMINSPLHF.

This clonotype was picked up a small number of times. J is TRBJ1-1 and V is TRBV9, with TRBD1 as a possible D gene (5 bases). Germline V gene sequence: CDR1 SGDLS, CDR2 YYNGEE. The CDR3 has 12 amino acids. V lost 0 bases to trimming and J lost 6 bases, with 6 bases between them. The CDR3 DNA is TGTGCCAGCAGCGTAGGGGACTCTGAAGCTTTCTTT. Protein: CASSVGDSEAFF.

This clonotype appeared a few times. The chain links TRBV11-2 to TRBJ1-1; no clear D gene. The ends were cut back, 5 bases at V and 6 bases at J, with 19 bases in the middle. Germline-derived CDR1 and CDR2 are SGHAT and FQNNGV. The CDR3 is 15 amino acids. The CDR3 here is CASSLTTPERAEAFF. The CDR3 coding sequence is TGTGCCAGCAGCCTAACCACACCGGAGCGCGCTGAAGCTTTCTTT.

This chain links TRBV3-1 with TRBJ1-6, with D perhaps TRBD1 (6 bases). The length of the CDR3 is 16 residues. The germline CDR1 and CDR2 sequences are LGHDT and YNNKEL (reference sequence). The V end was cut by 3 bases, the J end by 6 bases, with 15 bases between. This CDR3 is CASSHPAGAPNSPLHF. The CDR3 bases are TGTGCCAGCAGCCACCCGGCGGGGGCCCCTAATTCACCCCTCCACTTT.

The genes are TRBV7-9 and TRBJ2-1; D perhaps matches TRBD1 (6 bases). The ends were cut back, 4 bases at V and 0 bases at J, with 10 bases in the middle. CDR1 SEHNR and CDR2 FQNEAQ come from the germline V gene (reference sequence). This CDR3 is 15 amino acids long. The CDR3 DNA reads TGTGCCAGCAGCTACAGGGTCAGCTCCTACAATGAGCAGTTCTTC. It specifies CASSYRVSSYNEQFF.